Listed here is a single TCR beta chain. The target antigen is unknown. This sample was taken from a study of T cells and Merkel cell carcinoma outcomes. Sequenced by immunoSEQ multiplex PCR; TCRdb stores in-frame clones only, minus some. The repertoire holds about 15,000 clones, with roughly four fifths as singletons. Notes on the study in general: Merkel cell carcinoma outcomes were reportedly predicted by repertoire and T-cell density.

CDR1 SGHRS and CDR2 YFSETQ come from the germline V gene. This CDR3 spans 15 amino acids. V was pared by 0 bases and J by 7 bases, with 14 bases between. What was sequenced was tumor tissue from Merkel cell carcinoma. The genes are TRBV5-1 and TRBJ2-1; D may be TRBD2 (5 bases). The sequence came from a human donor with Merkel cell carcinoma. CDR3 bases: TGCGCCAGCAGCTTGGCTGGAGGACTGGGGAATGAGCAGTTCTTC. It translates to CASSLAGGLGNEQFF. The variable domain in full, with the rest retrieved from reference TRBV5-1 and TRBJ2-1, is KAGVTQTPRYLIKTRGQQVTLSCSPISGHRSVSWYQQTPGQGLQFLFEYFSETQRNKGNFPGRFSGRQFSNSRSEMNVSTLELGDSALYLCASSLAGGLGNEQFFGPGTRLTVL.